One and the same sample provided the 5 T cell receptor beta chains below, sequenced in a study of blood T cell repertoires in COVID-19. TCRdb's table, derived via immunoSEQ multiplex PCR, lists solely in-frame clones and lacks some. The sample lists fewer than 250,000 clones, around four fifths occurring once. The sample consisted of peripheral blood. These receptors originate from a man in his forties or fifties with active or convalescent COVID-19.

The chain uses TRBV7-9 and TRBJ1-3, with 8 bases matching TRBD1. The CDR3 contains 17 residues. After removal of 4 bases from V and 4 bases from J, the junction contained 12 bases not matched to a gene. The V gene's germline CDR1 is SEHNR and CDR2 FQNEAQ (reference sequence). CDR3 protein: CASSSTLTRTGGNTIYF. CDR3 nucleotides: TGTGCCAGCAGCTCCACCCTAACGAGGACAGGGGGAAACACCATATATTTT.

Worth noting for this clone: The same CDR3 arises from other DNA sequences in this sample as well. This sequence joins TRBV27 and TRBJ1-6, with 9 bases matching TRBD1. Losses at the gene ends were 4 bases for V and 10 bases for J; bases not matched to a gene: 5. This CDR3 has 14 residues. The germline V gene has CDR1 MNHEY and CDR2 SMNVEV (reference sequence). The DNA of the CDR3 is TGTGCCAGCAGTTCCGGGACAGGGTTCTCACCCCTCCACTTT. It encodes CASSSGTGFSPLHF.

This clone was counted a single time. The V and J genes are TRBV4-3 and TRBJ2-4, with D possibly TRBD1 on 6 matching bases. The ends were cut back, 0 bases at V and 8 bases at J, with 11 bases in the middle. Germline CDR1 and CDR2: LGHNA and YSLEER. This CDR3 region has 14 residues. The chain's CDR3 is CASSQDGRQDIQYF. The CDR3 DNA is TGCGCCAGCAGCCAAGATGGGCGACAGGACATTCAGTACTTC.

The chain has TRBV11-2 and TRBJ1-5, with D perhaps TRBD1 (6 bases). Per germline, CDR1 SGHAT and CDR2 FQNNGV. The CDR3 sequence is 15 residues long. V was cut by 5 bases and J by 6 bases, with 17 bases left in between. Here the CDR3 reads CASSRTGTSGQPQHF. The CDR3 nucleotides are TGTGCCAGCAGCCGAACGGGGACATCGGGTCAGCCCCAGCATTTT.

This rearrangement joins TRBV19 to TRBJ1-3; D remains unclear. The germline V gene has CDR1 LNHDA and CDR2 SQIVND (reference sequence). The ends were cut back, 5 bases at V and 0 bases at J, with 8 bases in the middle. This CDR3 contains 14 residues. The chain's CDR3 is CASSQQASGNTIYF. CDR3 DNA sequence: TGTGCCAGTAGTCAGCAGGCCTCTGGAAACACCATATATTTT.